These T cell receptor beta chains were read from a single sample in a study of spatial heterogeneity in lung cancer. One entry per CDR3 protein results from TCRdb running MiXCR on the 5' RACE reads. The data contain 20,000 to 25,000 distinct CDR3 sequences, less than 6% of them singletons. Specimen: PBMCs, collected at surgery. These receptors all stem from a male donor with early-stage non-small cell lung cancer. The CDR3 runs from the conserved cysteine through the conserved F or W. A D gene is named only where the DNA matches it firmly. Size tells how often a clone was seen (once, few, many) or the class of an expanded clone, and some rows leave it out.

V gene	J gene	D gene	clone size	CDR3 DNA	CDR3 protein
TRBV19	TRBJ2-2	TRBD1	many	TGTGCCAGTAGTAGGCGGACAGGGCCGAACACCGGGGAGCTGTTTTTT	CASSRRTGPNTGELFF
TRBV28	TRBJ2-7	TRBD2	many	TGTGCCAGCAGTGTCACTAGCGTGAGATACGAGCAGTACTTC	CASSVTSVRYEQYF
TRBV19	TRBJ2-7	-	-	TGTGCCAGTAGTCGGGGGACGGCCTACGAGCAGTACTTC	CASSRGTAYEQYF
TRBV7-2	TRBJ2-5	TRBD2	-	TGTGCCAGCAGCCCCCGCCTCAGACTAGCGGGAGTAATAGAGACCCAGTACTTC	CASSPRLRLAGVIETQYF
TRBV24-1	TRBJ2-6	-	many	TGTGCCACCAGTGATTGGGGGTCTGGGGCCAACGTCCTGACTTTC	CATSDWGSGANVLTF
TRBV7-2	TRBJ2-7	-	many	TGTGCCAGCAGCCCCCGAGAAGTCTTCCACGAGCAGTACTTC	CASSPREVFHEQYF
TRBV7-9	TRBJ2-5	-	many	TGTGCCAGCAGCTTAGAAACTGAGACCCAGTACTTC	CASSLETETQYF
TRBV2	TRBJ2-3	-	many	TGTGCCAGCAGGATCAGGGGAACAGATACGCAGTATTTT	CASRIRGTDTQYF
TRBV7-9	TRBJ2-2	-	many	TGTGCCAGCAGCTTCACTTTACCCACCGGGGAGCTGTTTTTT	CASSFTLPTGELFF
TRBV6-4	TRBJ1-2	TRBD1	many	TGTGCCAGCAGTCCCGGGACAGGGGATGGCTACACCTTC	CASSPGTGDGYTF
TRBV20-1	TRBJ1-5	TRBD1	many	TGCAGTGCTCCGGGACAGGTCCGCGGGGGCAATCAGCCCCAGCATTTT	CSAPGQVRGGNQPQHF
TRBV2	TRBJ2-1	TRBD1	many	TGTGCCAGCCGCGTGGACAGGGGATTTTATGAGCAGTTCTTC	CASRVDRGFYEQFF
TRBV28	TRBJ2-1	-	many	TGTGCCAGCAGCTTGACACTTCGTGAGCAGTTCTTC	CASSLTLREQFF
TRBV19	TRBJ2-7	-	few	TGTGCCAGTAGTCGTGGGCATTACGAGCAGTACTTC	CASSRGHYEQYF
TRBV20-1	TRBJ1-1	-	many	TGCAGTGCTCCTCCCACCAGGGTTAGCACTGAAGCTTTCTTT	CSAPPTRVSTEAFF
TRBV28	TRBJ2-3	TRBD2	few	TGTGCCAGCACTACTAGCGGGAGGCACCTGGATACGCAGTATTTT	CASTTSGRHLDTQYF
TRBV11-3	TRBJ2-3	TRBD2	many	TGTGCCAGCAGCTTAGGAGTCACTAGCGGGAAAGCAGATACGCAGTATTTT	CASSLGVTSGKADTQYF
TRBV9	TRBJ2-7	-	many	TGTGCCAGCAGCGGCCGGGACCAACTAGGGGGCGAGCAGTACTTC	CASSGRDQLGGEQYF
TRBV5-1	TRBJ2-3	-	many	TGCGCCAGCAGCTTGGGTGGACAGTCCACAGATACGCAGTATTTT	CASSLGGQSTDTQYF
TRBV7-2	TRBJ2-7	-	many	TGTGCCAGCAGCTTAGTCGGGGCCCCTGACTACGAGCAGTACTTC	CASSLVGAPDYEQYF
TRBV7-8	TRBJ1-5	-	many	TGTGCCAGCAGCCGGGCGGGGGGTAATCAGCCCCAGCATTTT	CASSRAGGNQPQHF
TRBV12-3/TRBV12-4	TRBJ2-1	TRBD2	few	TGTGCCAGCAGTCCCCGTTTTTCTAGCGGGGTCGGGAGCTCCTACAATGAGCAGTTCTTC	CASSPRFSSGVGSSYNEQFF
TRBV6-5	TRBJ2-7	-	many	TGTGCCAGCAGACCACCTCGGGCCTACGAGCAGTACTTC	CASRPPRAYEQYF
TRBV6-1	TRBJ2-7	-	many	TGTGCCAGCAGCGTCCTGGAGTCTAGCTCCTACGAGCAGTACTTC	CASSVLESSSYEQYF
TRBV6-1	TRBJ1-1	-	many	TGTGCTAGCGAGGGGTTTGGGAGGAACACTGAAGCTTTCTTT	CASEGFGRNTEAFF
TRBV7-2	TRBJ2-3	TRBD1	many	TGTGCCAGCAGCCCACAGGGGAGCACAGATACGCAGTATTTT	CASSPQGSTDTQYF
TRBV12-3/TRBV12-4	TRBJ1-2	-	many	TGTGCCAGCAGCCCGGTCTTGGGGCTCGGCTACACCTTC	CASSPVLGLGYTF
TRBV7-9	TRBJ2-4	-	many	TGTGCCAGCAGCTTAGGCAACAGGGAGTCGGACATTCAGTACTTC	CASSLGNRESDIQYF
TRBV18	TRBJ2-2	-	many	TGTGCCAGCTCACCTCAAGCGAACACCGGGGAGCTGTTTTTT	CASSPQANTGELFF
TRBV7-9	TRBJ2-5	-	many	TGTGCCAGCAGCCCGCCGGGGGCACAAGAGACCCAGTACTTC	CASSPPGAQETQYF
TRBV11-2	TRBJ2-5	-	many	TGTGCCAGCAGCTTAGCCCCAGGGACCGGGTACCAAGAGACCCAGTACTTC	CASSLAPGTGYQETQYF
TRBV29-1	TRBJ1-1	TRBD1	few	TGCAGCGGCCGACAGGGGATACAGGGCACTGAAGCTTTCTTT	CSGRQGIQGTEAFF
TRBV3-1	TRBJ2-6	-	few	TGTGCCAGCAGCCAAGCCCCGGGGATCTCTGGGGCCAACGTCCTGACTTTC	CASSQAPGISGANVLTF
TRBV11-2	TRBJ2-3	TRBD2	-	TGTGCCAGCAGCCTTACTACCAGCGGGAGGGGTTCGGATACGCAGTATTTT	CASSLTTSGRGSDTQYF
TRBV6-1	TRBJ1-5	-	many	TGTGCCAGCAGTGGTACAGATCAGCCCCAGCATTTT	CASSGTDQPQHF
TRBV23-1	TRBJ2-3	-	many	TGCGCCAGCAGTCCTCCTAGGCCGGGCAGCACAGATACGCAGTATTTT	CASSPPRPGSTDTQYF
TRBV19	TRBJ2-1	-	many	TGTGCCAGTAGTCTCCTCTTGGCGAATGAGCAGTTCTTC	CASSLLLANEQFF
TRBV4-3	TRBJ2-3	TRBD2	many	TGCGCCAGCAGCCAGACTAGCGGGTTCACAGATACGCAGTATTTT	CASSQTSGFTDTQYF
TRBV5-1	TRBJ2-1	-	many	TGCGCCAGCAGCTTGGCCTTAAACAATGAGCAGTTCTTC	CASSLALNNEQFF
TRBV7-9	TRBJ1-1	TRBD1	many	TGTGCCAGCAGCCCGTTGAGGGGGCTCCACACTGAAGCTTTCTTT	CASSPLRGLHTEAFF
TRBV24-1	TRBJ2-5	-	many	TGTGCCACCAGTGACCGAGGACTACAAGAGACCCAGTACTTC	CATSDRGLQETQYF
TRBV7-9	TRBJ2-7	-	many	TGTGCCAGCAGCTTAACGATTGACTACGAGCAGTACTTC	CASSLTIDYEQYF
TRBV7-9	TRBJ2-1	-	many	TGTGCCAGCAGCTCAGACCTTCATGAGCAGTTCTTC	CASSSDLHEQFF
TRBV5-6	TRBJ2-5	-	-	TGTGCCAGCAGCTTCGACGTTGCCCAAGAGACCCAGTACTTC	CASSFDVAQETQYF
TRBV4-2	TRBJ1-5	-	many	TGTGCCAGCAGCCTTCTCACAGGGTCGGATCAGCCCCAGCATTTT	CASSLLTGSDQPQHF
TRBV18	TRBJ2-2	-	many	TGTGCCAGCTCAGGGAACACCGGGGAGCTGTTTTTT	CASSGNTGELFF
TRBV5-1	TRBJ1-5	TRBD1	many	TGCGCCAGCAGCCGTGGGACAGGGGATTCCCAAGCCCAGCATTTT	CASSRGTGDSQAQHF
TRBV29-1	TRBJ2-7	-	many	TGCAGCGTTGCCCCGCACAGCTACGAGCAGTACTTC	CSVAPHSYEQYF
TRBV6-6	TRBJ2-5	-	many	TGTGCCAGCAGTTACTCGGGCGGACAAGAGACCCAGTACTTC	CASSYSGGQETQYF
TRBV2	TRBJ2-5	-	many	TGTGCCAGCAGTGCCGAGGGGGACGCGACCCAGTACTTC	CASSAEGDATQYF
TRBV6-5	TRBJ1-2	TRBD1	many	TGTGCCAGCAGTTGGGACAGTAAGGGTAGGAATGGCTACACCTTC	CASSWDSKGRNGYTF
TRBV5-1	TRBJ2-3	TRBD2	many	TGCGCCAGCAGACAGGGGACTAGCGGGGGAGGAGATACGCAGTATTTT	CASRQGTSGGGDTQYF
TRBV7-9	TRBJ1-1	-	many	TGTGCCAGCGAGAAATCGGCAGGGCTGAACACTGAAGCTTTCTTT	CASEKSAGLNTEAFF
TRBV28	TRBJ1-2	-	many	TGTGCCAGCAGGTCAGGGGTGGACTATGGCTACACCTTC	CASRSGVDYGYTF
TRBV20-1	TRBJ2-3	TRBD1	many	TGCAGTGCAAGGACAGGGGGAGATACGCAGTATTTT	CSARTGGDTQYF
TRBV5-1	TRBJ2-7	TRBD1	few	TGCGCCAGCAGCCTCCTCCCTGTAGGGGGCAAATACGAGCAGTACTTC	CASSLLPVGGKYEQYF
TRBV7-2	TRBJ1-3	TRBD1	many	TGTGCCTCTAAGTACGGACAGGGAGGAAACACCATATATTTT	CASKYGQGGNTIYF